The T cell receptor (beta chain) described here comes from a study of identical twins (dated by TCRdb to the mid-2010s). In terms of the full investigation: To test whether fetal clonotypes persist, this study deep-sequenced TCR alpha and beta repertoires from monozygotic twins, from unrelated adults of various ages, and from cord blood. To rule out contamination, the twin experiments were replicated at different times with different library preparation protocols. Results and caveats for the whole study, not just this receptor: The excess sharing between twins in beta out-of-frame sequences was weaker because fewer shared sequences reduced the signal-to-noise ratio. Compared with coincidental sharing between unrelated individuals, an excess of low generation-probability sequences was observed among out-of-frame TCR alpha sequences shared between twins. Fewer insertions were carried by abundant cord blood beta clonotypes, a similar but weaker trend appeared in young adult naive repertoires, and no such trend appeared in memory repertoires. In monozygotic twins, recombination models systematically underestimated out-of-frame TCR alpha sharing, but the models matched the sharing seen between unrelated individuals. Invariant T cells such as MAIT and iNKT could partly confound zero-insertion analyses, though diverse VJ usage argued against this for most clonotypes. Because the same donors could not be followed over many years, the conclusions relied on cross-sectional statistical analysis.

The protocol used for the library was 5' RACE. TCRdb records Illumina HiSeq 2000 as the sequencer. A universal primer binding site was introduced by template switching, and a unique molecular identifier was present in the final cDNA, enabling accurate counting of TCR cDNA molecules. First-strand cDNA for TCR alpha and beta chains was synthesized from specific primers in the conserved constant-segment region. Each cDNA library was double barcoded, with a SMART-Mk sample barcode plus Illumina barcodes, to control for contamination. TruSeq adapter sequences, together with Illumina sample barcodes, were added in two successive PCR steps. TCR alpha and beta cDNA libraries were sequenced on the Illumina HiSeq platform with custom primers. In the original analysis: MiGEC was used to process raw reads and extract unique molecular identifiers, and MiXCR was used to find CDR3 positions. Recombination models were inferred per individual with the repgenHMM and IGoR tools using an EM algorithm. The tcR package in R was used for shared clonotype analysis, with sharing normalized by the product of cloneset sizes. To study raw recombination free of thymic and clonal selection effects, out-of-frame nonproductive sequences were analyzed. The public sequencing data were trimmed at Q25 with fastp and processed into clonotypes with MiXCR by TCRdb, which kept only in-frame beta chains. For every CDR3 protein sequence, its rows merge into one entry that carries the most common genes and DNA. These V and J calls rely on TCRdb rather than the paper's analysis. The sample profile shows 700,000 or so distinct CDR3 sequences; 21% of them were found once. Roughly 4.3% of the sample rests with the top ten.

The germline V gene yields SGHDT for CDR1 and YYEEEE for CDR2. The V end loses 5 bases and the J end loses 6 bases, and a stretch of 12 bases separates them. There are 12 amino acids in the CDR3, from cysteine to phenylalanine inclusive. CDR3 DNA only is kept here, 36 bases in frame from base 1. This clonotype turned up a few times. Its antigen has not been determined. Base qualities were left out, and no much larger clone turns up one base away. Every donor in the study was a healthy Caucasian. Three pairs of female monozygotic twins, all aged about 18 to 30 years, made up the twin cohort. Peripheral blood mononuclear cells were the source from which RNA for the TCR libraries was isolated. The same specimen was also included in a second study, on T cells expressing NK-cell markers. As that second paper reports: Three sorted T-cell subsets (CD3+CD56+NKG2C+, CD3+CD56+NKG2C- and CD3+CD56-NKG2C+) from fewer than 10 donors had their TCR beta-chain repertoires profiled. Seven of the eight sequenced donors were HCMV-seropositive and one was HCMV-seronegative. To restrict sorting to alphabetaTCR-expressing T cells, an anti-gammadeltaTCR antibody was added in several experiments. In roughly 6 donors, the dominant CD3+CD56+NKG2C+ clonotypes were found to rank among the top 10 CD8+ clonotypes and to make up 1.0-7.0% of CD8+ T cells. Those dominant clonotypes were again the most abundant among CD3+CD56-NKG2C+ cells in several donors, at about 28.3-65%. It remained unclear whether the expanded NKG2C-expressing T cell clones were specific for HCMV antigens. All eight donors whose samples were sequenced were randomly selected healthy volunteers, three of them men and five women. HCMV serostatus was determined by detecting HCMV-specific IgG in serum with a commercial ELISA kit. For about 6 donors, unsorted PBMC were also used to sequence bulk peripheral blood T-cell repertoires. MIGEC was used to demultiplex reads and group reads by UMI, and MiTCR was used to assemble and quantify clonotypes. Only TCR cDNA sequences supported by at least two reads were kept to exclude erroneous sequences. The tcR package was used for downstream repertoire analysis, and clonotypes were matched between fractions using CDR3 nucleotide sequence together with V segment. VDJmatch was used to annotate antigen specificity against VDJdb, with one amino acid substitution in CDR3 allowed.

The material sequenced was PBMCs. The clonotype was recovered from a woman aged 18-30 years in good health. This chain joins TRBV5-6 to TRBJ2-7, with the D segment identity uncertain. The bases are TGTGCCAGCAGTTATGGAGTTCGCGAGCAGTACTTC. Translated, this is CASSYGVREQYF.